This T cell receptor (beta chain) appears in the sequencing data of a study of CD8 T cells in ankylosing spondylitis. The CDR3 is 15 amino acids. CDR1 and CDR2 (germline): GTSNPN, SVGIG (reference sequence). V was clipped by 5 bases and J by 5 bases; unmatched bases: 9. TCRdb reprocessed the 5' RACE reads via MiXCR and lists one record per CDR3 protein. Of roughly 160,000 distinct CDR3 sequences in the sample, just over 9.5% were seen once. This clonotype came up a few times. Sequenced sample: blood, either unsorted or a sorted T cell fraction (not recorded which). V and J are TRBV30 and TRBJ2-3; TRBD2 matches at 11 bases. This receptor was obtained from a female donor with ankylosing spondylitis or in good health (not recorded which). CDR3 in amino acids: CAWESSGRAVDTQYF. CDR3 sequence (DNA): TGTGCCTGGGAGAGTAGCGGGAGGGCCGTAGATACGCAGTATTTT.